Listed below are T cell receptor beta chains from one sample, sequenced in a study of blood T cell repertoires in COVID-19. This table comes from immunoSEQ multiplex PCR, and its TCRdb copy is limited to in-frame clones, with some not included. This table has about 440,000 clones, roughly 90% appearing once. Sequenced: peripheral blood. These receptors all come from a woman aged 25 to 39 with acute or convalescent COVID-19. The CDR3 runs from the conserved cysteine through the conserved F or W. D genes are given only for firm matches. Rows may omit the clone size; those that give it use once, few, many or a size class.

>TRBJ2-4|once|.|15|TRBV6-5
TGTGCCAGCAGTTACTCGAAGATAGACGGGAACATTCAGTACTTC
CASSYSKIDGNIQYF
>TRBJ2-5|.|.|13|TRBV3-1/TRBV3-2
TGTGCCAGCAGCCAAGCCTCAGTGGAGACCCAGTACTTC
CASSQASVETQYF
>TRBJ1-1|few|TRBD1|14|TRBV5-1
TGCGCCAGCAGCCAGGGGGGCCGGAACACTGAAGCTTTCTTT
CASSQGGRNTEAFF
>TRBJ1-1|.|TRBD1|14|TRBV10-2
TGCGCCAGCAGTGAAGGGACAGGGGGAACTGAAGCTTTCTTT
CASSEGTGGTEAFF
>TRBJ1-4|.|.|14|TRBV6-6
TGTGCCAGCCTATTGGGGCAGGGAGGCGAAAAACTGTTTTTT
CASLLGQGGEKLFF
>TRBJ2-3|.|.|16|TRBV5-1
TGCGCCAGCAGCTTTGGGTCTAGCGCCAACACAGATACGCAGTATTTT
CASSFGSSANTDTQYF
>TRBJ2-1|.|.|13|TRBV29-1
TGCAGCGTTGCTCGATCCCGAGACAATGAGCAGTTCTTC
CSVARSRDNEQFF
>TRBJ2-1|.|.|12|TRBV27
TGTGCCAGCAGTAAACAGGGTAATGAGCAGTTCTTC
CASSKQGNEQFF
>TRBJ2-1|.|TRBD1|15|TRBV28
TGTGCCAGCAGTGGCCGGGACAGGGTTTACAATGAGCAGTTCTTC
CASSGRDRVYNEQFF
>TRBJ2-3|.|TRBD1|15|TRBV28
TGTGCCAGCGGTTCGCGGGACAGGGGTATAGATACGCAGTATTTT
CASGSRDRGIDTQYF
>TRBJ2-7|once|.|17|TRBV4-1
TGCGCCAGCAGCCAGGGTATTCCGGGTCTCGTCTCCTACGAGCAGTACTTC
CASSQGIPGLVSYEQYF
>TRBJ1-4|.|.|17|TRBV6-1
TGTGCCAGCAGTGAAACTCGGAGAATTGCAACTAATGAAAAACTGTTTTTT
CASSETRRIATNEKLFF
>TRBJ1-2|.|TRBD1|19|TRBV9
TGTGCCAGCAGCACCCATACCCCCACCAGGGGGCTTTTTGACTATGGCTACACCTTC
CASSTHTPTRGLFDYGYTF
>TRBJ1-2|.|.|13|TRBV5-4
TGTGCCAGCAGCTCAGACATGAACTATGGCTACACCTTC
CASSSDMNYGYTF
>TRBJ2-7|.|.|16|TRBV7-9
TGTGCCAGCAGCTTAGTCCTCATCGGGGGTTATCACGAGCAGTACTTC
CASSLVLIGGYHEQYF
>TRBJ2-2|.|TRBD1|23|TRBV5-1
TGCGCCAGCAGCTTGGCTAGGTTCATTTCACAGGGGCCCTTTACTTCGAACACCGGGGAGCTGTTTTTT
CASSLARFISQGPFTSNTGELFF
>TRBJ2-5|.|TRBD2|16|TRBV2
TGTGCCAGCAGTGAAGCTAGCGGGAGGGGGCAAGAGACCCAGTACTTC
CASSEASGRGQETQYF
>TRBJ2-5|.|TRBD2|15|TRBV9
TGTGCCAGCAGCGTAGTTGGGGACTATCAAGAGACCCAGTACTTC
CASSVVGDYQETQYF
>TRBJ2-7|.|TRBD1|12|TRBV6-2/TRBV6-3
TGTGCCAGCAGTCTACAGGGGTACGAGCAGTACTTC
CASSLQGYEQYF
>TRBJ2-5|.|.|15|TRBV7-7
TGTGCCAGCGGGGGGAAGGGCCCTAACCAAGAGACCCAGTACTTC
CASGGKGPNQETQYF
>TRBJ2-7|.|TRBD1|17|TRBV18
TGTGCCAGCTCACCGGGTACGACTACAGGGGATAGCAACGAGCAGTACTTC
CASSPGTTTGDSNEQYF
>TRBJ1-2|.|TRBD1|15|TRBV5-4
TGTGCCAGCAAGGGGATGGGACAGCCCCACTATGGCTACACCTTC
CASKGMGQPHYGYTF
>TRBJ2-3|.|.|13|TRBV12-5
TGTGCTAGTGGACCGGGGGGCACAGATACGCAGTATTTT
CASGPGGTDTQYF
>TRBJ2-5|.|.|18|TRBV21-1
TGTGCCAGCAGCAAAGCGCGCACCCCGGGAGGATCACAAGAGACCCAGTACTTC
CASSKARTPGGSQETQYF
>TRBJ1-1|.|TRBD1|14|TRBV19
TGTGCCAGTAGTATAAGGGGACAGGGGGCAGGAGCTTTCTTT
CASSIRGQGAGAFF
>TRBJ2-2|many|.|16|TRBV7-8
TGTGCCAGCAGCTCCCGCCAGGGTGGCGTCACCGGGGAGCTGTTTTTT
CASSSRQGGVTGELFF
>TRBJ1-2|.|.|15|TRBV4-1
TGCGCCAGCAGCCAATCCCGGGCAGGGGACTATGGCTACACCTTC
CASSQSRAGDYGYTF
>TRBJ1-1|.|.|12|TRBV10-3
TGTGCCATCAACTCCCCGAACACTGAAGCTTTCTTT
CAINSPNTEAFF